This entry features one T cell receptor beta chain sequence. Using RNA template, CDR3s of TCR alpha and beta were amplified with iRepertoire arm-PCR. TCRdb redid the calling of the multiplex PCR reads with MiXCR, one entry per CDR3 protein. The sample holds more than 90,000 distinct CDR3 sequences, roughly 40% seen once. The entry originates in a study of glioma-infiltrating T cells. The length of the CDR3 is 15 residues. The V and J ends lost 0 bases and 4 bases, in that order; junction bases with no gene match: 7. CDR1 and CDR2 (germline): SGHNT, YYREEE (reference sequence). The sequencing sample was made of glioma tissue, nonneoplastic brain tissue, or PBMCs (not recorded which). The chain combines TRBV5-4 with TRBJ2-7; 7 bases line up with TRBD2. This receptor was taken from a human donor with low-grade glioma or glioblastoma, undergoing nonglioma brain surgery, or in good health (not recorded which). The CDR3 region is CASSLEAGESYEQYF. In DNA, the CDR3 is TGTGCCAGCAGCTTGGAGGCGGGGGAATCGTACGAGCAGTACTTC.